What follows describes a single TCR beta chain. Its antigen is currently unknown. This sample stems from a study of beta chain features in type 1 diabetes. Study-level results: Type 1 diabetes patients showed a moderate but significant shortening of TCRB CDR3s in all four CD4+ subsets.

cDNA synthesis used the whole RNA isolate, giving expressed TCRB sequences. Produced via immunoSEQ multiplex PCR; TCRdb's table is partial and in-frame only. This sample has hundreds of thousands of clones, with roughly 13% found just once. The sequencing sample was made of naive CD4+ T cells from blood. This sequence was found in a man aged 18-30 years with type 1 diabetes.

CDR3 amino acids: CATSRDLRRANYGYTF. The CDR3, as DNA: TGTGCCACCAGCAGAGATTTGAGGAGAGCTAACTATGGCTACACCTTC. The chain carries TRBV15 and TRBJ1-2; D gene unclear. The CDR3 is 16 amino acids. The ends were cut back, 0 bases at V and 0 bases at J, with 11 bases in the middle. Germline values: CDR1 LNHNV, CDR2 YYDKDF (reference sequence). The variable domain in full, with the rest retrieved from reference TRBV15 and TRBJ1-2, is DAMVIQNPRYQVTQFGKPVTLSCSQTLNHNVMYWYQQKSSQAPKLLFHYYDKDFNNEADTPDNFQSRRPNTSFCFLDIRSPGLGDTAMYLCATSRDLRRANYGYTFGSGTRLTVV.